Below, one T cell receptor (beta chain) is given with its context. This sample stems from a study of cytomegalovirus exposure and HLA in healthy donors. At the level of the study: Roughly 80 million unique TCRs from HLA-typed donors made up an early data release.

PCR amplification relied on 60 Vbeta primers (plus 13 Jbeta primers). The table came from immunoSEQ multiplex PCR; TCRdb's copy has only in-frame clones and leaves some out. The sample contains 150,000 to 200,000 clones, over 70% of which appear only once. V lost 8 bases, J lost 0 bases, and 6 bases stayed unmatched. The length of the CDR3 is 15 residues. Per the germline V gene, CDR1 is SGHRS and CDR2 is YFSETQ. Sequenced sample: PBMCs. This rearrangement joins TRBV5-1 to TRBJ1-1; 11 bases are shared with TRBD1. The sequence was collected from a woman aged 25 to 45 in good health and CMV-seronegative. The CDR3 DNA follows: TGCGCCAGTGGGACAGGGGGTTCGATGAACACTGAAGCTTTCTTT. The encoded protein is CASGTGGSMNTEAFF.